These 22 T cell receptor beta chains share one sample of origin, sequenced in a study of T-cell memory formation after mild COVID-19. TCRdb recomputed calls from the 5' RACE reads with MiXCR, one row per CDR3 protein. The sample contains about 110,000 distinct CDR3 sequences, roughly 19% of which appear only once. The source material was PBMCs or a T cell subset sorted from them (not recorded which). These receptors all come from a man aged 18 to 30 who had mild COVID-19 (a few samples of this study predate the infection). Cell type and time point are not known.

This clonotype has ten or more counts. The chain combines TRBV5-1 with TRBJ2-3; 7 bases align to TRBD1. The V gene end was trimmed by 4 bases and the J gene end by 5 bases; junction bases not matched to a gene: 7. The length of the CDR3 is 14 residues. Germline values: CDR1 SGHRS, CDR2 YFSETQ. CDR3 coding DNA: TGCGCCAGCAGCCTGGGACAGCCGGGAGATACGCAGTATTTT. Translation gives CASSLGQPGDTQYF.

This clonotype was detected a few times. This rearrangement joins TRBV5-1 to TRBJ2-1; D is possibly TRBD2 (5 bases). The CDR3 has 17 amino acids. CDR1 is SGHRS, CDR2 YFSETQ, per germline. The V gene lost 0 bases and the J gene lost 0 bases, with 13 bases spanning the gap. The CDR3 nucleotides are TGCGCCAGCAGCTTGGCTCTAGCAGCCGACTCCTACAATGAGCAGTTCTTC. Translating gives CASSLALAADSYNEQFF.

V and J are TRBV5-1 and TRBJ2-7, with D perhaps TRBD2 (6 bases). Trimming took 0 bases from V and 0 from J, leaving 13 bases between them. Germline values: CDR1 SGHRS, CDR2 YFSETQ. This CDR3 spans 16 amino acids. CDR3 sequence reads: CASSLEPGLHSYEQYF. DNA for the CDR3: TGCGCCAGCAGCTTGGAACCGGGACTCCACTCCTACGAGCAGTACTTC.

The chain recombines TRBV3-1 with TRBJ1-1, with D perhaps matching TRBD1 (5 bases). V lost 1 base and J lost 4, with 10 bases in between. The CDR3 is 14 amino acids. Germline V gives CDR1 LGHDT, CDR2 YNNKEL (reference sequence). The CDR3 DNA is TGTGCCAGCAGCCAAGGTTCCAGGGCCACTGAAGCTTTCTTT. This codes for CASSQGSRATEAFF.

This clonotype was found a few times. V and J are TRBV7-9 and TRBJ1-4; D remains unclear. The CDR3 runs 14 residues. The germline CDR1 and CDR2 sequences are SEHNR and FQNEAQ (reference sequence). Trimming cost V 8 bases and J 8 bases, with 18 bases left between them. CDR3 DNA sequence: TGTGCCAGCCTGGGGTTGAAACGGGAGGAAAAACTGTTTTTT. Translating gives CASLGLKREEKLFF. The complete variable domain, with remaining parts taken from reference TRBV7-9 and TRBJ1-4, reads DTGVSQNPRHKITKRGQNVTFRCDPISEHNRLYWYRQTLGQGPEFLTYFQNEAQLEKSRLLSDRFSAERPKGSFSTLEIQRTEQGDSAMYLCASLGLKREEKLFFGSGTQLSVL.

The chain recombines TRBV5-5 with TRBJ1-1, with a possible D match to TRBD1 (5 bases). CDR3 size: 15 residues. Germline V CDR1 and CDR2: SGHKS, YYEKEE (reference sequence). Trimming shortened V by 0 bases and J by 10 bases, and 19 bases separated the two germline ends. The DNA for the CDR3 is TGTGCCAGCAGCTTGGAGGGATCTTACTTTCAGGGAGCTTTCTTT. It specifies CASSLEGSYFQGAFF.

This clonotype was observed a few times. The CDR3 loop is CSASQGSTEAFF. In DNA, the CDR3 is TGCAGTGCTTCGCAAGGGAGCACTGAAGCTTTCTTT. The rearrangement uses TRBV20-1 and TRBJ1-1; D remains ambiguous. CDR3 length: 12 residues. Trimming removed 5 bases at V and 4 bases at J, with 11 bases between. CDR1 is DFQATT, CDR2 SNEGSKA, per germline (reference sequence).

This clonotype has just a few counts. The chain is built from TRBV29-1 and TRBJ1-3; D not resolved. Germline V lookup: CDR1 SQVTM, CDR2 ANQGSEA. The CDR3 consists of 12 residues. Trimming shortened V by 8 bases and J by 4 bases, and 12 bases separated the two germline ends. For the CDR3, the DNA is TGCAGCTATTGGGCCGGCGGAAACACCATATATTTT. It translates to CSYWAGGNTIYF.

This clonotype was recorded a few times. This chain uses TRBV30 with TRBJ2-7, with D maybe TRBD1 (6 bases). The CDR3 totals 12 residues. Germline lookup yields CDR1 GTSNPN and CDR2 SVGIG (reference sequence). Trimming left V 7 bases short and J 2 bases short, with 12 bases between. The chain's CDR3 is CAYNRVPYEQYF. For the CDR3, the DNA is TGTGCCTATAACAGGGTACCCTACGAGCAGTACTTC.

The chain carries TRBV12-3 or TRBV12-4 and TRBJ2-7, with TRBD1 matching 10 bases. Trimming removed 0 bases from V and 12 bases from J; junction bases left unmatched: 5. The CDR3 runs to 13 residues. In DNA form, the CDR3 reads TGTGCCAGCAGTTTAGCCGGGACAGGGGTTCTGTACGTC. Encoded protein: CASSLAGTGVLYV.

The chain uses TRBV4-1 and TRBJ1-4; no reliable D call. The V and J ends lost 2 bases and 5 bases respectively, with 15 bases between them. Looked up from germline, CDR1 is MGHRA and CDR2 is YSYEKL. This CDR3 has 16 residues. The CDR3 loop reads CASSQPMTTRNEKLFF. Written as DNA, the CDR3 is TGCGCCAGCAGCCAACCTATGACGACCAGGAATGAAAAACTGTTTTTT.

This clonotype has ten or more counts. The chain joins TRBV5-1 to TRBJ2-3, with 7 bases lining up with TRBD1. The ends lost 0 bases at V and 2 bases at J; junction bases unmatched: 6. CDR3 length: 16 amino acids. CDR1 SGHRS and CDR2 YFSETQ come from the germline V gene. CDR3: CASSLDTGQYTDTQYF. CDR3 in DNA: TGCGCCAGCAGCTTGGATACGGGACAGTACACAGATACGCAGTATTTT.

This chain uses TRBV7-2 with TRBJ2-5; the match to TRBD1 covers 9 bases. Germline V CDR1 and CDR2: SGHTA, FQGNSA. With V trimmed by 6 bases and J by 2 bases, 4 bases remained unmatched. This CDR3 has 14 amino acids. The CDR3 here is CASRGQGGQETQYF. In DNA form, the CDR3 reads TGTGCCAGCAGGGGACAGGGAGGTCAAGAGACCCAGTACTTC.

This clonotype turned up a few times. J is TRBJ2-5 and V is TRBV20-1, with D possibly being TRBD1 or TRBD2 (5 bases each). Germline-derived CDR1 and CDR2 are DFQATT and SNEGSKA (reference sequence). V shed 6 bases and J shed 1 base, with 18 bases lying between them. The CDR3 has 15 residues. The CDR3 here is CSAINRVRGQETQYF. As DNA, the CDR3 is TGCAGTGCGATTAATAGAGTGAGGGGCCAAGAGACCCAGTACTTC.

This clonotype has at least ten counts. The V call is TRBV5-6, the J call TRBJ2-1; D is tentatively TRBD1 or TRBD2 (5 bases each). The length of the CDR3 is 13 residues. The germline V and J ends were trimmed by 1 base and 8 bases, with 10 bases remaining between them. Germline assignment: CDR1 SGHDT and CDR2 YYEEEE. CDR3 coding DNA: TGTGCCAGCAGCTTGTTAAGGGGAGATGAGCAGTTCTTC. It specifies CASSLLRGDEQFF. Using reference TRBV5-6 and TRBJ2-1 for the parts outside the CDR3, the full variable domain is DAGVTQSPTHLIKTRGQQVTLRCSPKSGHDTVSWYQQALGQGPQFIFQYYEEEERQRGNFPDRFSGHQFPNYSSELNVNALLLGDSALYLCASSLLRGDEQFFGPGTRLTVL.

The genes are TRBV12-3 or TRBV12-4 and TRBJ2-5; 14 bases match TRBD2. CDR3 length equals 18 residues. With V trimmed by 6 bases and J by 0 bases, 9 bases remained unmatched. DNA of the CDR3: TGTGCCAGCAGACGACTAGCGGGGGGGTTAATGTACCAAGAGACCCAGTACTTC. The encoded protein is CASRRLAGGLMYQETQYF.

The table lists this clonotype with a count of one. This chain links TRBV11-3 with TRBJ2-7; 7 positions match TRBD2. Looked up from germline, CDR1 is SGHNT and CDR2 is YENEEA. The CDR3 is 15 amino acids. V lost 1 base, J lost 3 bases, and 6 bases stayed unmatched. DNA of the CDR3: TGTGCCAGCAGCTTAGGTCCAGCGGGGAGCTACGAGCAGTACTTC. It encodes CASSLGPAGSYEQYF.

This clonotype occurred a few times. The V and J genes are TRBV4-1 and TRBJ2-5, with 7 bases fitting TRBD1. After removal of 3 bases from V and 5 bases from J, the junction contained 9 bases not matched to a gene. The CDR3 totals 15 residues. Germline V gives CDR1 MGHRA, CDR2 YSYEKL. This CDR3 reads CASSQAPTGYETQYF. CDR3 nucleotides: TGCGCCAGCAGCCAGGCTCCGACAGGGTACGAGACCCAGTACTTC.

This clonotype was observed a few times. The chain joins TRBV7-2 to TRBJ1-2; D may be TRBD1 (5 bases). The CDR3 has 13 amino acids. The V gene's germline CDR1 is SGHTA and CDR2 FQGNSA. V was cut by 0 bases and J by 8 bases, with 10 bases left in between. The CDR3 coding sequence is TGTGCCAGCAGCTTAGCGCAGGGTCAAGGCTACACCTTC. It translates to CASSLAQGQGYTF.

The gene calls are TRBV20-1 and TRBJ1-4; D remains ambiguous. This CDR3 is 13 amino acids long. The V end lost 2 bases, the J end lost 0 bases, and 4 bases lay between the germline ends. Germline assignment: CDR1 DFQATT and CDR2 SNEGSKA (reference sequence). CDR3 bases: TGCAGTGCTAGATATCCAACTAATGAAAAACTGTTTTTT. It is translated as CSARYPTNEKLFF.

This clonotype was observed a few times. V usage is TRBV7-2 and J usage is TRBJ2-3; maybe TRBD1 (5 bases). The V and J ends lost 3 bases and 2 bases respectively, with 12 bases between them. The CDR3 is 15 amino acids. CDR1 SGHTA and CDR2 FQGNSA come from the germline V gene. The CDR3 sequence: CASSFRQTLTDTQYF. The CDR3, as DNA: TGTGCCAGCAGCTTCCGACAGACCCTCACAGATACGCAGTATTTT.

The table lists this clonotype with a few counts. The chain has TRBV7-9 and TRBJ2-7, with 9 bases lining up with TRBD1. Germline lookup yields CDR1 SEHNR and CDR2 FQNEAQ (reference sequence). Trimming removed 5 bases from V and 7 bases from J; junction bases left unmatched: 6. This CDR3 is built from 13 residues. In DNA, the CDR3 is TGTGCCAGCAGCGTACAGGGGGCGAGAGAGCAGTACGTC. Amino acids: CASSVQGAREQYV.